The rows below give T cell receptor beta chains drawn from one sample of a study of blood T cell repertoires in COVID-19. Assay: immunoSEQ multiplex PCR; the TCRdb copy retains only in-frame clones and omits some. The sample lists roughly 180,000 clones, over 80% occurring once. Sequencing was performed on peripheral blood. The origin of the receptors is a woman aged 25 to 45 with acute or convalescent COVID-19. CDR3s include the opening cysteine and the closing phenylalanine or tryptophan. The order of the fields is J gene, CDR3 length, V gene, clone size, D gene, CDR3 protein, CDR3 DNA. D genes are given only for firm matches. Rows give clone size only sometimes, using once, few, many, or a class for an expanded clone.

>TRBJ1-5|13|TRBV27|NA|NA
CASSFGGERAQHF
TGTGCCAGCAGTTTCGGGGGGGAAAGGGCCCAGCATTTT
>TRBJ2-5|14|TRBV27|NA|NA
CASSLSAVQETQYF
TGTGCCAGCAGTTTATCGGCGGTCCAAGAGACCCAGTACTTC
>TRBJ2-7|11|TRBV7-2|few|NA
CASSLLYEQYF
TGTGCCAGCAGCCTTCTCTACGAGCAGTACTTC
>TRBJ2-1|14|TRBV24-1|NA|TRBD1
CATQRTGGTNEQFF
TGTGCCACCCAACGGACAGGGGGCACCAATGAGCAGTTCTTC
>TRBJ2-7|13|TRBV30|NA|NA
CAWGGPGNYEQYF
TGTGCCTGGGGAGGACCCGGGAACTACGAGCAGTACTTC
>TRBJ2-5|14|TRBV3-1/TRBV3-2|NA|NA
CASSQLSAQETQYF
TGTGCCAGCAGCCAACTCAGCGCCCAAGAGACCCAGTACTTC
>TRBJ1-2|15|TRBV15|NA|TRBD1
CATNPDRVLNYGYTF
TGTGCCACCAATCCGGACAGGGTGCTTAACTATGGCTACACCTTC
>TRBJ2-7|15|TRBV4-3|NA|NA
CASSQEFYSSYEQYF
TGCGCCAGCAGCCAAGAATTTTACAGCTCCTACGAGCAGTACTTC
>TRBJ2-4|15|TRBV7-9|NA|NA
CASSLGDIKKNIQYF
TGTGCCAGCAGCTTAGGAGACATCAAAAAAAACATTCAGTACTTC
>TRBJ1-2|15|TRBV5-5|NA|NA
CASSLASRNSYGYTF
TGTGCCAGCAGCTTGGCTAGTAGGAATTCTTATGGCTACACCTTC
>TRBJ2-3|16|TRBV9|many|TRBD2
CASSLRLATSTDTQYF
TGTGCCAGCAGCCTACGACTAGCGACTAGCACAGATACGCAGTATTTT
>TRBJ1-5|16|TRBV28|NA|NA
CASSAIGTQGNQPQHF
TGTGCCAGCAGTGCTATTGGGACACAAGGTAATCAGCCCCAGCATTTT
>TRBJ1-2|14|TRBV6-4|once|NA
CAIQPGRTSGGYTF
TGTGCCATCCAACCCGGACGGACGAGCGGAGGCTACACCTTC
>TRBJ1-2|12|TRBV19|few|NA
CASSLPLAGYTF
TGTGCCAGTAGTCTCCCATTAGCGGGCTACACCTTC
>TRBJ1-2|14|TRBV28|few|TRBD1
CASSLRGPGYGYTF
TGTGCCAGCAGTTTAAGGGGGCCGGGCTATGGCTACACCTTC
>TRBJ2-3|18|TRBV21-1|NA|NA
CASSYTRDYYTSTDTQYF
TGTGCCAGCAGTTACACCCGGGACTATTATACTAGCACAGATACGCAGTATTTT
>TRBJ2-1|14|TRBV5-4|NA|TRBD2
CASSLVGTSNEQFF
TGTGCCAGCAGCTTGGTTGGGACTAGCAATGAGCAGTTCTTC
>TRBJ2-7|11|TRBV20-1|NA|NA
CSAQGINEQYF
TGCAGTGCACAGGGAATCAACGAGCAGTACTTC
>TRBJ1-1|13|TRBV5-4|NA|NA
CASSLALSTEAFF
TGTGCCAGCAGCTTGGCACTTAGCACTGAAGCTTTCTTT
>TRBJ2-5|15|TRBV5-1|NA|NA
CASSPTPRVVETQYF
TGCGCCAGCAGCCCAACACCCAGGGTAGTGGAGACCCAGTACTTC
>TRBJ1-2|12|TRBV19|NA|NA
CASSFGAHGYTF
TGTGCCAGTAGCTTTGGAGCGCATGGCTACACCTTC
>TRBJ2-7|13|TRBV10-3|many|NA
CAISPGFSYEQYF
TGTGCCATCAGTCCAGGGTTCTCCTACGAGCAGTACTTC
>TRBJ1-3|15|TRBV5-6|once|NA
CASSLAGGSGNTIYF
TGTGCCAGCAGCTTGGCGGGGGGATCTGGAAACACCATATATTTT
>TRBJ2-7|14|TRBV27|NA|TRBD1
CASTRGQGAYEQYF
TGTGCCAGCACCCGGGGACAGGGGGCCTACGAGCAGTACTTC
>TRBJ1-4|15|TRBV11-1|NA|NA
CASSASQGIYEKLFF
TGTGCCAGCAGCGCCTCCCAGGGTATTTATGAAAAACTGTTTTTT
>TRBJ1-2|13|TRBV6-5|NA|TRBD1
CASSSTGGWGYTF
TGTGCCAGCAGTTCGACAGGGGGCTGGGGCTACACCTTC
>TRBJ1-2|15|TRBV6-6|once|TRBD1
CASSPRTGTGYGYTF
TGTGCCAGCAGTCCTCGGACAGGGACGGGCTATGGCTACACCTTC
>TRBJ1-1|14|TRBV28|NA|TRBD1
CASSFEGANTEAFF
TGTGCCAGCAGTTTCGAGGGGGCGAACACTGAAGCTTTCTTT
>TRBJ1-4|14|TRBV5-1|NA|TRBD1
CASSRTGGREKLFF
TGCGCCAGCAGCCGGACAGGGGGTAGGGAAAAACTGTTTTTT
>TRBJ2-1|14|TRBV27|NA|TRBD1
CASSPATGGNEQFF
TGTGCCAGCAGCCCCGCCACAGGGGGCAATGAGCAGTTCTTC
>TRBJ1-6|16|TRBV7-9|NA|TRBD1
CASSLAPQGAGSPLHF
TGTGCCAGCAGCTTAGCCCCCCAGGGGGCTGGCTCACCCCTCCACTTT
>TRBJ2-7|17|TRBV6-6|NA|TRBD1
CASSRSTRQGVSYEQYF
TGTGCCAGCAGTCGCTCAACCCGACAGGGGGTGTCCTACGAGCAGTACTTC
>TRBJ2-7|13|TRBV6-2/TRBV6-3|NA|NA
CASSSGFSYEQYF
TGTGCCAGCAGTTCGGGATTCTCCTACGAGCAGTACTTC
>TRBJ1-1|16|TRBV6-5|NA|TRBD1
CASSYSGQGVDTEAFF
TGTGCCAGCAGTTACTCCGGACAGGGTGTCGACACTGAAGCTTTCTTT
>TRBJ1-1|15|TRBV10-3|NA|NA
CAMSREPITTTEAFF
TGTGCCATGTCAAGGGAGCCCATAACGACAACTGAAGCTTTCTTT
>TRBJ1-6|13|TRBV19|NA|NA
CARTTVGCSPLHF
TGTGCCAGGACGACAGTGGGGTGCTCACCCCTCCACTTT
>TRBJ2-3|14|TRBV9|NA|NA
CASSVGAGTDTQYF
TGTGCCAGCAGCGTGGGAGCAGGCACAGATACGCAGTATTTT
>TRBJ2-3|16|TRBV5-1|NA|TRBD1
CASSWANRGSSDTQYF
TGCGCCAGCAGCTGGGCGAACAGGGGTAGTTCAGATACGCAGTATTTT
>TRBJ1-2|17|TRBV27|NA|NA
CASSLRANGQKSYGYTF
TGTGCCAGCAGTTTACGCGCCAACGGACAGAAATCCTATGGCTACACCTTC
>TRBJ2-7|15|TRBV19|NA|NA
CASSIGLYSSYEQYF
TGTGCCAGTAGTATTGGACTTTACAGCTCCTACGAGCAGTACTTC
>TRBJ1-2|14|TRBV5-6|NA|TRBD1
CASSSGTDPNGYTF
TGTGCCAGCAGCTCAGGGACAGACCCCAATGGCTACACCTTC
>TRBJ1-6|14|TRBV29-1|NA|TRBD1
CSVAAGTGNSPLHF
TGCAGCGTCGCCGCGGGGACAGGGAATTCACCCCTCCACTTT
>TRBJ2-1|11|TRBV30|NA|NA
CAWSRLNEQFF
TGTGCCTGGTCTAGACTCAATGAGCAGTTCTTC
>TRBJ1-2|15|TRBV30|NA|TRBD1
CAWRKGTGGLYGYTF
TGTGCCTGGAGGAAAGGGACAGGGGGCCTCTATGGCTACACCTTC
>TRBJ1-2|13|TRBV28|NA|NA
CAWGGDNRYGYTF
TGTGCCTGGGGGGGGGACAACCGTTATGGCTACACCTTC
>TRBJ1-2|12|TRBV15|NA|NA
CATSSSGYGYTF
TGTGCCACCAGCAGCAGTGGCTATGGCTACACCTTC
>TRBJ1-1|15|TRBV29-1|NA|TRBD1
CSVDHPGQGGTEAFF
TGCAGCGTTGACCACCCGGGACAGGGCGGGACTGAAGCTTTCTTT
>TRBJ1-1|13|TRBV14|NA|NA
CASSQHGNTEAFF
TGTGCCAGCAGCCAACACGGGAACACTGAAGCTTTCTTT
>TRBJ1-3|16|TRBV5-6|few|TRBD1
CASSWPGQSSGNTIYF
TGTGCCAGCAGCTGGCCGGGACAGTCCTCTGGAAACACCATATATTTT
>TRBJ1-5|16|TRBV7-6|few|NA
CASSLGRRQGEQPQHF
TGTGCCAGCAGCTTGGGCAGGCGGCAGGGTGAACAGCCCCAGCATTTT
>TRBJ1-3|15|TRBV6-5|NA|TRBD1
CASRGQGATGNTIYF
TGTGCCAGCAGGGGACAGGGGGCGACCGGAAACACCATATATTTT
>TRBJ2-5|17|TRBV7-8|NA|TRBD2
CASSPRWTSGVVETQYF
TGTGCCAGCAGCCCTAGGTGGACTAGCGGGGTCGTAGAGACCCAGTACTTC
>TRBJ2-5|14|TRBV29-1|NA|TRBD1
CSVLGQGSRETQYF
TGCAGCGTTCTGGGACAGGGATCACGGGAGACCCAGTACTTC
>TRBJ1-3|16|TRBV7-6|NA|NA
CASSLVAGRSGNTIYF
TGTGCCAGCAGCTTAGTTGCGGGGAGGTCTGGAAACACCATATATTTT
>TRBJ1-4|15|TRBV6-5|few|NA
CASTQRSTGAGKLFF
TGTGCCAGCACCCAACGTTCAACAGGAGCGGGAAAACTGTTTTTT
>TRBJ2-5|14|TRBV5-6|NA|NA
CASSDPGLWETQYF
TGTGCCAGCAGCGACCCAGGGTTATGGGAGACCCAGTACTTC